This T cell receptor (beta chain) was identified during a study of T cell responses to AZD1222 COVID-19 vaccine (dated by TCRdb to about 2021). In the study overall: AZD1222 recipients with second doses at about 4 weeks or about 12 weeks were pooled, because spike-specific TCR depth and breadth did not differ between schedules. TCR sequencing was performed for roughly 250 trial participants, of whom some 200 were given two doses of AZD1222 and approximately 25 were given two doses of MenACWY control vaccine. Trial participants were enrolled into age subgroups of 18-55, 56-69 and 70-plus years, which contained 148, 28 and 57 TCR-sequenced participants, respectively.

What the work shows at the level of the full study, not this receptor alone: The 56-69-year group was small, and its depth increase did not reach significance, likely because of low power. Most participants were white British and females outnumbered males, and the authors suggested that clonal diversity may have been underestimated. Reportedly, almost half of the unique spike-specific TCRs recognized epitopes lying outside the regions that are mutated in the B.1.351 and B.1.1.7 variants. Because no day 14 peak-response samples were available, repertoires were characterized only after the peak T cell response. Spike-specific TCR breadth and depth rose significantly after two AZD1222 doses compared with day 0 and with MenACWY recipients. Conclusions about previously exposed vaccinees are limited, since just six or seven AZD1222 recipients were seropositive for SARS-CoV-2 at baseline. Vaccine-associated CD4 TCRs spanned the whole spike protein, with dominant responses in regions 160-218 and 743-854.

Comment on this clone: No cognate antigen has been identified for it. No much larger clone is present one base from it, and per-base qualities are unavailable.

The CDR3 regions of human TCRbeta chains were analyzed by immunosequencing. On the study's bioinformatics: TCRs in the repertoires were matched against a reference library of SARS-CoV-2-specific TCRs that had been generated with the MIRA antigen-specificity platform. Breadth meant the fraction of unique TCRs that were SARS-CoV-2-associated, whereas depth meant the fraction of total T cells that were SARS-CoV-2-associated. Using the MIRA data, each spike-specific TCR was mapped to the spike region that the TCR reacts to and placed in a CD4 or CD8 class. Log10-transformed breadth and depth values were compared by one-way ANOVA with Sidak's multiple comparisons tests. The clones in this table, taken by TCRdb from immuneACCESS, are in-frame only. Not every clone is retained; where verified, under half of the shortfall comes from an unresolved V gene, and the cause of the rest is unknown. V and J calls and clone size are copied from that table; D and trimming were computed from the DNA. Counted in this sample were 150,000 to 200,000 clones; around 94% of them appeared once. The ten top clones hold over 0.7% of the sample.

Interpreted using the paper, the time point label stands for: baseline before first vaccination. Samples from vaccinated people were obtained from the UK trials COV001 and COV002, which included a single-blind randomized controlled phase 2/3 trial of AZD1222 (ChAdOx1 nCoV-19) in healthy adults. Trial participant PBMC samples were collected at day 0 and day 28 after the second dose for TCRbeta chain sequencing. The CDR3 runs 15 amino acids, cysteine and phenylalanine included. Solely the CDR3 DNA is kept, with 45 bases framed from the first base. Reading the germline V gene gives CDR1 MGHRA and CDR2 YSYEKL. V gives up 0 bases and J gives up 5 bases, and the segment between their germline ends measures 13 bases.

The receptor was isolated from an adult in good health. The chain links TRBV4-1 with TRBJ2-5; no D segment can be confidently identified. Sequenced material: peripheral blood, taken on day 0 of AZD1222 vaccination. The CDR3 reads CASSQDGFKVETQYF. The DNA reads TGCGCCAGCAGCCAAGATGGCTTTAAGGTGGAGACCCAGTACTTC.